These T cell receptor beta chains were read from a single sample in a study of T-cell memory formation after mild COVID-19. TCRdb independently ran MiXCR on the 5' RACE reads; one entry per CDR3 protein. The sample lists around 220,000 distinct CDR3 sequences, around 17% occurring once. Sequenced: PBMCs or a T cell subset sorted from them (not recorded which). These receptor sequences come from a man in his late teens or twenties who had mild COVID-19 (a few samples of this study predate the infection). Cell type and time point are not known. Both conserved end residues are part of each CDR3. D genes are given only for firm matches. Clone sizes are given selectively: once, few, many, or a class where the clone is expanded.

.	TRBV21-1	TRBJ2-5	few	CASSKGTGAYPPGETQYF	TGTGCCAGCAGCAAAGGGACAGGGGCCTACCCTCCGGGAGAGACCCAGTACTTC
.	TRBV2	TRBJ2-1	.	CASSEGAEFF	TGTGCCAGCAGTGAAGGGGCCGAGTTCTTC
.	TRBV20-1	TRBJ2-7	few	CSAIRGASPEQYF	TGCAGTGCTATCAGAGGGGCCAGTCCCGAGCAGTACTTC
TRBD2	TRBV6-5	TRBJ2-4	few	CASSSGGADKNIQYF	TGTGCCAGCAGTAGCGGGGGGGCCGACAAAAACATTCAGTACTTC
TRBD2	TRBV20-1	TRBJ2-2	once	CSARDRRGGRIGELFF	TGCAGTGCTAGAGATCGGCGGGGGGGCCGTATCGGGGAGCTGTTTTTT
.	TRBV7-3	TRBJ2-1	.	CASSLIAGNEQFF	TGTGCCAGCAGCTTAATCGCCGGGAATGAGCAGTTCTTC
TRBD2	TRBV19	TRBJ2-5	few	CASSPGTRPETQYF	TGTGCCAGTAGTCCCGGGACTAGACCGGAGACCCAGTACTTC
.	TRBV5-1	TRBJ2-5	.	CASSLVGTTKETQYF	TGCGCCAGCAGCTTGGTGGGTACAACTAAAGAGACCCAGTACTTC
TRBD1	TRBV5-1	TRBJ2-2	many	CASSLEGATGELFF	TGCGCCAGCAGCTTGGAGGGGGCGACCGGGGAGCTGTTTTTT
.	TRBV28	TRBJ2-2	few	CASTGGGHTGELFF	TGTGCCAGCACCGGAGGGGGTCACACCGGGGAGCTGTTTTTT
TRBD2	TRBV5-1	TRBJ2-1	few	CASSLGRGIYNEQFF	TGCGCCAGCAGCTTGGGGCGGGGGATCTACAATGAGCAGTTCTTC
.	TRBV20-1	TRBJ1-1	many	CSGRDGGQWTEAFF	TGCAGTGGCAGGGACGGCGGCCAATGGACTGAAGCTTTCTTT
.	TRBV5-1	TRBJ2-1	few	CASSVERDNEQFF	TGCGCCAGCAGCGTGGAACGGGACAATGAGCAGTTCTTC
.	TRBV5-1	TRBJ2-5	.	CASSGDRRQETQYF	TGCGCCAGCAGCGGTGACAGGCGCCAAGAGACCCAGTACTTC
.	TRBV12-3/TRBV12-4	TRBJ2-5	.	CASSSGMQTQYF	TGTGCCAGCAGTTCAGGGATGCAGACCCAGTACTTC
.	TRBV27	TRBJ2-2	.	CASSLSNGGELFF	TGTGCCAGCAGTTTATCAAACGGCGGGGAGCTGTTTTTT